This T cell receptor (beta chain) was recorded in a study of blood T cell repertoires in COVID-19. A remark on this clone: One end of the junction does not line up with germline, which may come from a read error.

Germline-derived CDR1 and CDR2 are LGHDT and YNNKEL (reference sequence). The CDR3 extends over 14 amino acids. How the authors handled the data: Reference gene primer amplification gave estimated nucleated cell counts. Sequencing used immunoSEQ multiplex PCR; TCRdb keeps in-frame clones, though not all of them. The V and J calls and clone size were taken over from that table, and D and trimming were inferred from the DNA. The repertoire consists of roughly 100,000 clones, with around 90% occurring once and the leading ten covering approximately 5.5%. The J gene is TRBJ2-7, the V gene TRBV3-1 (or the pseudogene TRBV3-2); a possible D gene is TRBD2 (6 bases). This sequence was found in a human donor in a cohort sampled during active COVID-19. Sample: peripheral blood. CDR3: CASGQGDLRVEQYF. DNA of the CDR3: TGTGCCAGCGGCCAAGGGGACTTACGGGTCGAGCAGTACTTC.